This TCR beta chain was captured by sequencing in a study of immune evolution from preneoplasia to lung adenocarcinoma. Study observations and caveats: Top clone share appeared to fall from AAH through AIS, MIA, adenocarcinoma.

Repertoires were generated with immunoSEQ multiplex PCR, while TCRdb's copy carries only in-frame clones and drops some. The sample gives more than 7,500 clones, around 83% of which show up once; about 5% is in the top ten. The table lists this clone with a few counts. Its target is unknown. The source is a person aged 65-85 years with lung adenocarcinoma. Some clones in this sample may be carry-over from other donors' samples. Material: FFPE minimally invasive lung adenocarcinoma tissue.

The CDR3 sequence: CASSIGDNNQPQHF. CDR3 coding DNA: TGTGCCAGTAGTATCGGGGATAACAATCAGCCCCAGCATTTT. V gene TRBV19 combines with J gene TRBJ1-5, with D uncertain. Trimming pared 3 bases from V and 3 bases from J, leaving 9 bases between. CDR3 size: 14 residues. Germline V gene data show CDR1 as LNHDA and CDR2 as SQIVND (reference sequence). The variable domain in full, completed from reference TRBV19 and TRBJ1-5, reads DGGITQSPKYLFRKEGQNVTLSCEQNLNHDAMYWYRQDPGQGLRLIYYSQIVNDFQKGDIAEGYSVSREKKESFPLTVTSAQKNPTAFYLCASSIGDNNQPQHFGDGTRLSIL.